This entry is about one T cell receptor (beta chain). A much bigger clone sits one base away, suggesting this may be a read error. The CDR3 loop spans 11 amino acids. As to time point: persistent/refractory GD, antithyroid drugs over 5 years with positive TRAb. Construction of the TCR library relied on RNA isolated from PBMCs. Sequencing libraries for TCR beta were prepared with iRepertoire HTBI primers and Arm-PCR of CDR3 regions. TCRdb fed the multiplex PCR reads into MiXCR, producing one record per CDR3 protein. The table shows about 430,000 distinct CDR3 sequences, with 21% occurring only once. This specimen belongs to a study of regulatory T cells in long-lasting Graves disease. Study-level information: Patients met the persistent Graves' disease definition after over 5 years of antithyroid drugs with positive TSH receptor antibodies.

This specimen was peripheral blood mononuclear cells (PBMCs), taken when the disease was refractory, from a patient treated with antithyroid drugs. The receptor's source is a female donor with Graves disease. The genes are TRBV12-3 or TRBV12-4 and TRBJ1-2, with D unclear. In DNA form, the CDR3 reads TGTGCCTGCAGTCAAGGTATGAGCTACACCTTC. The encoded protein is CACSQGMSYTF.